This T cell receptor (beta chain) appears in the sequencing data of a study of blood T cell repertoires in COVID-19. Across the whole study: Researchers got acute and convalescent COVID-19 samples from the United States, Italy and Spain. From T cells, B-cell-depleted T cells, or PBMCs came the material, which was cDNA or gDNA.

Original methodology: The assay estimated nucleated cells by amplifying reference gene primers. The protocol was immunoSEQ multiplex PCR, while the TCRdb copy is restricted to in-frame clones and leaves out a portion. For V, J and clone size, that table is used; D and trimming come from the DNA. Of about 55,000 clones in the sample, more than 80% were seen once. The J segment lost 1 base and the V segment lost 5 bases, leaving 5 bases of the junction unmatched. The germline CDR1 and CDR2 sequences are SGHTA and FQGTGA. This CDR3 is built from 15 residues. Material for sequencing was peripheral blood. The source of this sequence is a man aged 60 to 75 with acute or convalescent COVID-19. The rearrangement links TRBV7-3 to TRBJ2-1, with 7 bases lining up with TRBD1. The CDR3 DNA reads TGTGCCAGCAGCACACGACAGGGTTCCTACAATGAGCAGTTCTTC. This encodes CASSTRQGSYNEQFF.